A selection of T cell receptor beta chains follows, all from one sample in a study of human T cells and chemical hapten exposure. TCRdb recomputed calls from the RACE reads with MiXCR, one row per CDR3 protein. The sample lists 65,000 to 80,000 distinct CDR3 sequences, around 10% occurring once. Material: whole blood, obtained in connection with sensitization to the hapten diphenylcyclopropenone (DPC). These receptors all stem from a woman in her fifties or sixties with alopecia areata. Some clones in this sample may be carry-over from other donors' samples. Each CDR3 is given with its conserved first and last residue. A D gene is named only where the DNA matches it firmly. Size tells how often a clone was seen (once, few, many) or the class of an expanded clone, and some rows leave it out.

j_call | clone_size | v_call | d_call | cdr3_nt | cdr3_aa
TRBJ2-5 | NA | TRBV11-1 | TRBD1 | TGTGCCAGCAGCGCGGACAGGGTGGAGACCCAGTACTTC | CASSADRVETQYF
TRBJ1-3 | many | TRBV30 | NA | TGTGCCTGGAGTAGGGGCGCACCTGGAAACACCATATATTTT | CAWSRGAPGNTIYF
TRBJ1-1 | NA | TRBV29-1 | NA | TGCAGCGTCGGGGTCGCTGAAGCTTTCTTT | CSVGVAEAFF
TRBJ1-5 | NA | TRBV6-2/TRBV6-3 | NA | TGTGCCAGCAGTTACGCGAATCAGCCCCAGCATTTT | CASSYANQPQHF
TRBJ1-2 | few | TRBV12-3/TRBV12-4 | NA | TGTGCCAGCAGTTTGAGTGCATCGAATGGCTACACCTTC | CASSLSASNGYTF
TRBJ1-6 | NA | TRBV20-1 | NA | TGCAGTGCTAGAGATGGAAGGCAGTATAATTCACCCCTCCACTTT | CSARDGRQYNSPLHF
TRBJ1-6 | few | TRBV18 | NA | TGTGCCAGCTCGCCCGGGAATTCACCCCTCCACTTT | CASSPGNSPLHF
TRBJ2-7 | many | TRBV28 | TRBD2 | TGTGCCAGCACTACTAGCGGGACCTCCTACGAGCAGTACTTC | CASTTSGTSYEQYF
TRBJ1-6 | many | TRBV21-1 | NA | TGTGCCAGCAGCAAAGATGGCGGAAGCGACTCCTATAATTCACCCCTCCACTTT | CASSKDGGSDSYNSPLHF
TRBJ2-3 | NA | TRBV5-1 | NA | TGCGCCACCCGCCTGACAGTCACAGATACGCAGTATTTT | CATRLTVTDTQYF
TRBJ1-5 | NA | TRBV19 | NA | TGTGCCAGTAGGAGGGGATCCAATCAGCTCCAGCATTTT | CASRRGSNQLQHF
TRBJ2-2 | NA | TRBV6-2/TRBV6-3 | TRBD2 | TGTGCCAGCAGTTACTCTGGGCTAGCGGGAGCCACCGGGGAGCTGTTTTTT | CASSYSGLAGATGELFF
TRBJ2-7 | many | TRBV6-2/TRBV6-3 | TRBD2 | TGTGCCAGCCATACGGAAGGGAGGGGCCTCGAGCAGTACTTC | CASHTEGRGLEQYF
TRBJ2-1 | few | TRBV10-1 | NA | TGCGCCAGCAGTGAGGGAGGGGGGCCTTACAATGAGCAGTTCTTC | CASSEGGGPYNEQFF
TRBJ2-7 | many | TRBV7-6 | NA | TGTGCCAGCAGCCCTGAAACGGTTTCCTACGAGCAGTACTTC | CASSPETVSYEQYF
TRBJ1-3 | many | TRBV7-3 | NA | TGTGCCAGCAGCTTAGGAGGGGCGTCCGGAAACACCATATATTTT | CASSLGGASGNTIYF
TRBJ2-7 | few | TRBV29-1 | TRBD2 | TGCAGCGACCGGACTAGCGGGAGGTTCGCCTACGAGCAGTACTTC | CSDRTSGRFAYEQYF
TRBJ2-7 | once | TRBV20-1 | TRBD1 | TGCAGTGCTAGAGATAGGGACAGGGGGACCTACGAGCAGTACTTC | CSARDRDRGTYEQYF
TRBJ1-5 | many | TRBV3-1 | NA | TGTGCCAGCAGCCAAGTCAGGGATAGCAATCAGCCCCAGCATTTT | CASSQVRDSNQPQHF
TRBJ1-6 | few | TRBV10-3 | NA | TGTGCCATCAGTGATAATGGGTCACCCCTCCACTTT | CAISDNGSPLHF
TRBJ2-4 | many | TRBV28 | TRBD1 | TGTGCCAGCAGTTTATCGGGACAGGGAGGCATTCAGTACTTC | CASSLSGQGGIQYF
TRBJ2-1 | NA | TRBV18 | NA | TGTGCCAGCTCACCTTTTGGGGGCCTGTCCTACAATGAGCAGTTCTTC | CASSPFGGLSYNEQFF
TRBJ1-1 | NA | TRBV29-1 | NA | TGCAGCGTTGTCCTCTCTTTCCGTGAAGCTTTCTTT | CSVVLSFREAFF
TRBJ2-5 | NA | TRBV4-3 | NA | TGCGCCAGCAGCCAAGTTAGTGACCGCAAAGAGACCCAGTACTTC | CASSQVSDRKETQYF
TRBJ2-1 | NA | TRBV11-2 | NA | TGTGCCAGCAGCGCCGACCATGGCTACAATGAGCAGTTCTTC | CASSADHGYNEQFF
TRBJ2-7 | many | TRBV6-2/TRBV6-3 | NA | TGTGCCAGCAGTCCCTATGGACGGGGTTACGAGCAGTACTTC | CASSPYGRGYEQYF
TRBJ2-5 | NA | TRBV5-4 | TRBD2 | TGTGCCAGCAGCCAATACTTAGCGGGAGGGCCTTTCGAGACCCAGTACTTC | CASSQYLAGGPFETQYF
TRBJ2-4 | NA | TRBV6-1 | NA | TGTGCCACCCATGAGGGTGGAGCCAAAAACATTCAGTACTTC | CATHEGGAKNIQYF
TRBJ2-7 | few | TRBV18 | NA | TGTGCCAGCTCACCCACCCTTGGCGGCACCTACGAGCAGTACTTC | CASSPTLGGTYEQYF
TRBJ1-2 | NA | TRBV18 | TRBD1 | TGTGCCAGTCACAGTACAGGGGGCAGCGACTATGGCTACACCTTC | CASHSTGGSDYGYTF
TRBJ1-1 | few | TRBV6-4 | NA | TGTGCCAGCAGTGAAGGACGGAACACTGAAGCTTTCTTT | CASSEGRNTEAFF
TRBJ1-6 | few | TRBV19 | NA | TGTGCCACCACCCCGGACTTAGATTCACCCCTCCACTTT | CATTPDLDSPLHF
TRBJ2-1 | many | TRBV12-3/TRBV12-4 | NA | TGTGCCAGCAGTTTATTAGGTAGCGGAGGAAATGAGCAGTTCTTC | CASSLLGSGGNEQFF
TRBJ2-1 | NA | TRBV3-1 | TRBD1 | TGTGCCAGTAACAGGGGGCACAATGAGCAGTTCTTC | CASNRGHNEQFF
TRBJ1-2 | NA | TRBV29-1 | NA | TGCAGCGTCCTAGGGCCCTACTTC | CSVLGPYF
TRBJ2-1 | NA | TRBV7-9 | TRBD2 | TGTGCCAGCAGCCTAGAGCGGGGGGCCTACAATGAGCAGTTCTTC | CASSLERGAYNEQFF
TRBJ2-3 | NA | TRBV19 | NA | TGTGCCAGTAGTGACTTCACAGATACGCGGTATTTT | CASSDFTDTRYF
TRBJ1-4 | few | TRBV11-2 | NA | TGTGCCAGCAGCTTAGGCCAGGGAACGGTCGAAAAACTGTTTTTT | CASSLGQGTVEKLFF
TRBJ1-4 | many | TRBV6-5 | NA | TGTGCCAGCAGTAGTGCTCCGACAGCAACTAATGAAAAACTGTTTTTT | CASSSAPTATNEKLFF
TRBJ2-7 | few | TRBV6-5 | NA | TGTGCCACGGCGGGATTCTACGAGCAGTACTTC | CATAGFYEQYF
TRBJ2-1 | few | TRBV11-2 | TRBD2 | TGTGCCAGCAGCTTCTTACTAGCGGGAGGGCGGAATGAGCAGTTCTTC | CASSFLLAGGRNEQFF
TRBJ2-3 | many | TRBV28 | TRBD2 | TGTGCCAGCAGCTCGACGAGCGGGAGTGCCACAGATACGCAGTATTTT | CASSSTSGSATDTQYF
TRBJ2-5 | few | TRBV11-3 | TRBD2 | TGTGCCAGCAGCCGGGGGGCACTAGCGGGTAACCAAGAGACCCAGTACTTC | CASSRGALAGNQETQYF
TRBJ1-1 | many | TRBV6-2/TRBV6-3 | TRBD1 | TGTGCCAGCAGCAACCGGGACAGGGCTTTTGGCACTGAAGCTTTCTTT | CASSNRDRAFGTEAFF
TRBJ2-1 | NA | TRBV29-1 | TRBD2 | TGCAGCGTCGTCGGACTAGCGGGATTCTATGAGCAGTTCTTC | CSVVGLAGFYEQFF
TRBJ2-7 | many | TRBV29-1 | TRBD1 | TGCAGCGTTGGGACAGGGAACGAGCAGTACTTC | CSVGTGNEQYF
TRBJ2-7 | NA | TRBV29-1 | NA | TGCAGCGTTTCTACCGGGACGGCCCTTTACGAGCAGTACTTC | CSVSTGTALYEQYF
TRBJ2-1 | NA | TRBV7-2 | NA | TGTGCCAGCAGCTTAGACCGGAAAGAGAGGTTCTTC | CASSLDRKERFF
TRBJ2-4 | NA | TRBV6-2/TRBV6-3 | TRBD1 | TGTGCCAGCAGTTACTCGACAGGGATGGCCAAAAACATTCAGTACTTC | CASSYSTGMAKNIQYF
TRBJ1-2 | many | TRBV19 | NA | TGTGCCAGTAGTCCCATCGGGGGAGCTAACTATGGCTACACCTTC | CASSPIGGANYGYTF
TRBJ2-1 | many | TRBV28 | TRBD2 | TGTGCCAGCAGCGCCGGGATAGCGGGAGGTTACAATGAGCAGTTCTTC | CASSAGIAGGYNEQFF
TRBJ1-4 | many | TRBV7-2 | NA | TGTGCCAGCAGCACCAACAGGGTTGAAAAACTGTTTTTT | CASSTNRVEKLFF
TRBJ1-5 | NA | TRBV20-1 | NA | TGCAGTGCGAGGGCCCCAGGGGCAGGGCAGCCCCAGCATTTT | CSARAPGAGQPQHF
TRBJ1-5 | few | TRBV7-9 | TRBD1 | TGTGCCAGCAGCTCGGACAGGACCCCCAATCAGCCCCAGCATTTT | CASSSDRTPNQPQHF
TRBJ1-2 | few | TRBV5-1 | NA | TGCGCCAGCCAAGAGGGGAATGGCTACACCTTC | CASQEGNGYTF